This T cell receptor beta chain was captured by sequencing in a study of blood T cell repertoires in COVID-19. Turning to the study itself: Spain, Italy and the United States supplied samples that represented acute and convalescent COVID-19. Sources were T cells, B-cell-depleted T cells, or PBMCs; the material itself was cDNA or gDNA.

Original processing methods: Estimates of nucleated cell counts were drawn from the amplification of reference gene primers. TCRdb keeps only in-frame clones here, not all; method: immunoSEQ multiplex PCR. That table is the source of V, J and clone size, and D and trimming were worked out from the DNA. The repertoire consists of under 130,000 clones, with about 89% occurring once and the leading ten covering around 3.7%. This receptor was taken from a woman in her fifties or sixties with acute or convalescent COVID-19. The sample consisted of peripheral blood.

CDR3 sequence reads: CASSSDIGDTEAFF. DNA for the CDR3: TGTGCCAGCAGTTCTGACATTGGCGACACTGAAGCTTTCTTT. The chain has TRBV6-5 and TRBJ1-1; no clear D gene. Per the germline V gene, CDR1 is MNHEY and CDR2 is SVGAGI. This CDR3 is 14 amino acids long. V was cut by 4 bases and J by 3 bases, with 12 bases left in between.